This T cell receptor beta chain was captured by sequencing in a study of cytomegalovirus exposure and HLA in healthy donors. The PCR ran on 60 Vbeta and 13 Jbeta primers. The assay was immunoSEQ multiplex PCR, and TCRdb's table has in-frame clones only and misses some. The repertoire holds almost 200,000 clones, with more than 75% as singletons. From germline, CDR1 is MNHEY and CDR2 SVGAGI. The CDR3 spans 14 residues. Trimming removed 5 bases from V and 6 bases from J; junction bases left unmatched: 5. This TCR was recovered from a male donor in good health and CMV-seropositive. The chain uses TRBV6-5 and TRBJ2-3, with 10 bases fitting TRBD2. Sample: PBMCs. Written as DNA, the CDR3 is TGTGCCAGCAGTCATCTAGCGGGGGTGGATACGCAGTATTTT. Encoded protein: CASSHLAGVDTQYF.